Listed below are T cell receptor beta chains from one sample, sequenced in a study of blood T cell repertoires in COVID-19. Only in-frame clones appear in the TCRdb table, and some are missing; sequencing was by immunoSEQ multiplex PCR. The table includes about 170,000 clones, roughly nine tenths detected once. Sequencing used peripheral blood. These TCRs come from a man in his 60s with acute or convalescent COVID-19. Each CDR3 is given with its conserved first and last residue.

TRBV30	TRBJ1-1	CAWVGTGKNTEAFF
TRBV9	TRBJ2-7	CASSVGLDYEQYF
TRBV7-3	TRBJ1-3	CASSLRAGNTIYF
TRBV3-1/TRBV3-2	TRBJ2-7	CASSPRGPYEQYF
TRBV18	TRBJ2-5	CASSRGTAEETQYF
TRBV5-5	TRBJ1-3	CASSLQGTSGNTIYF
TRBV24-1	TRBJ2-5	CATSDLTGRSGQETQYF
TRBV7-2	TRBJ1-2	CASSLGQGPGDYTF
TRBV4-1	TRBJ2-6	CASSQEKVRFGANVLTF
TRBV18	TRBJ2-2	CASSAGNTGELFF
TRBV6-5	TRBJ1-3	CANEGAGNTIYF
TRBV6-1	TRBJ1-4	CASSKGGVGLNEKLFF
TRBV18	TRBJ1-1	CASSPQETTSEAFF
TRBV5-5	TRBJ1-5	CASSPGHLSNQPQHF
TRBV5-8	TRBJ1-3	CASSFTGNTIYF
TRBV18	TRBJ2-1	CASSPPSSNEQFF
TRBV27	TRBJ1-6	CASSYLRQMGNSPLHF
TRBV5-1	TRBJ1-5	CASSFDGTANQPQHF
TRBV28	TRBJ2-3	CASSSFTDTQYF
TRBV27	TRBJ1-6	CASSQTLDSLLHF
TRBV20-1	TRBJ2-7	CSAAQGREQYF
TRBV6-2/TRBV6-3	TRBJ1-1	CASSYSPGSSAAFF
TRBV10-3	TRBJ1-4	CAISESEGEKLFF
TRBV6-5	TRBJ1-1	CASSGEGGTEAFF
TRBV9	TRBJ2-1	CASSRIPAGVSYNEQFF
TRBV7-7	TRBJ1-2	CASSSADRRDYGYTF
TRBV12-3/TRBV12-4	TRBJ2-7	CASSRTGKDQYF
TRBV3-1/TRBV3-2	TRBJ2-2	CASSHGDHDTGELFF
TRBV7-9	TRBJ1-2	CASSLATGDGYTF
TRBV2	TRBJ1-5	CASSDSGVPNQPQHF
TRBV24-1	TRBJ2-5	CATSDSKTVGGETQYF
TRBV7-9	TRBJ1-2	CASSFGENYGYTF
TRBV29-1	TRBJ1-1	CSVPMNTEAFF
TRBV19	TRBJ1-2	CASSIVSRQGTDGYTF
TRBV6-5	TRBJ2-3	CASTITRTDTQYF
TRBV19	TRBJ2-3	CASSIEGQGTDTQYF
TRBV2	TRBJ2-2	CASSELAGVSTGELFF
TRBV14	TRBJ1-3	CASRGGNTIYF
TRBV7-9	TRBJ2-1	CASSLEAGRNNEQFF
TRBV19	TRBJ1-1	CASRDRVGTEAFF